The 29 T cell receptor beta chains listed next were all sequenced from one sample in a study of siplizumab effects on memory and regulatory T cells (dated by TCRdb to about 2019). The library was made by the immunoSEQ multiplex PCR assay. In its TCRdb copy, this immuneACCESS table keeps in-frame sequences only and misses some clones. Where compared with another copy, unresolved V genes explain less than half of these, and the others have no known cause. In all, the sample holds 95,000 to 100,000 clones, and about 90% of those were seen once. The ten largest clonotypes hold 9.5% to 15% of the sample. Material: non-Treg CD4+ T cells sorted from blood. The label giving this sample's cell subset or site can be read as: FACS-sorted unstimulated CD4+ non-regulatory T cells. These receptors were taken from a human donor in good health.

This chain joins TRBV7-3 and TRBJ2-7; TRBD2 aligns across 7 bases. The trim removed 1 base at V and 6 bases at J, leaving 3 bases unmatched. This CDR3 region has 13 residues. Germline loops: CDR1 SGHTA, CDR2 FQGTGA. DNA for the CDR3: TGTGCCAGCAGCTTAAATGGCGGGGGCGAGCAGTACTTC. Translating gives CASSLNGGGEQYF.

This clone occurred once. In nucleotides, the CDR3 is TGTGCCAGCAGCTTAGCCCAGGGGCGGGGGACTGAAGCTTTCTTT. Translated: CASSLAQGRGTEAFF. The chain has TRBV11-3 and TRBJ1-1, with a possible D match to TRBD1 (6 bases). The V end was cut by 1 base, the J end by 5 bases, with 14 bases between. This CDR3 region has 15 residues. Per the germline V gene, CDR1 is SGHNT and CDR2 is YENEEA.

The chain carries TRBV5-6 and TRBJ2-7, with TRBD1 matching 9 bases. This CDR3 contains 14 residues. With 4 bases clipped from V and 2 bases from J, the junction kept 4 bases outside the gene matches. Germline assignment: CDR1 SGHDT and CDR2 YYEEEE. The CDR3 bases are TGTGCCAGCAGCAGGACAGGGGTAACCTACGAGCAGTACTTC. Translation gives CASSRTGVTYEQYF.

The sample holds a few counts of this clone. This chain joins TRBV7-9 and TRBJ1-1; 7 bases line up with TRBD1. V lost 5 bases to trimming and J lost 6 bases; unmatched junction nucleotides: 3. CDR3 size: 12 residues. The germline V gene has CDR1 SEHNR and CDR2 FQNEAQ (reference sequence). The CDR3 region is CASSPGGAEAFF. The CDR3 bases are TGTGCCAGCAGCCCAGGGGGTGCTGAAGCTTTCTTT.

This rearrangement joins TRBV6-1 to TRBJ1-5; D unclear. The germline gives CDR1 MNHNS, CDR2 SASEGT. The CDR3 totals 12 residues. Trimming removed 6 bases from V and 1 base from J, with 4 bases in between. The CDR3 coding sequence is TGTGCCAGCAGGGGCAGCAATCAGCCCCAGCATTTT. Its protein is CASRGSNQPQHF.

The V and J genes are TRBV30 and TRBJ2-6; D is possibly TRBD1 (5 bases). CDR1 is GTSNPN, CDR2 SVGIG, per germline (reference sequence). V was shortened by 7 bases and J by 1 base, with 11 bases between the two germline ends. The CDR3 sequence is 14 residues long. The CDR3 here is CASNTGSGANVLTF. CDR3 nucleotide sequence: TGTGCCTCCAACACAGGATCTGGGGCCAACGTCCTGACTTTC.

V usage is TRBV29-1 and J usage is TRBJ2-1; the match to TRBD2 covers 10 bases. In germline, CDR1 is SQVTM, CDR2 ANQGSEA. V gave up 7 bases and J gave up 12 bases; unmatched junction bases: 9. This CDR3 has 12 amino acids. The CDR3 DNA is TGCAGCGCAAATAGCGGGAGGAAAGGGCAGTTCTTC. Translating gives CSANSGRKGQFF.

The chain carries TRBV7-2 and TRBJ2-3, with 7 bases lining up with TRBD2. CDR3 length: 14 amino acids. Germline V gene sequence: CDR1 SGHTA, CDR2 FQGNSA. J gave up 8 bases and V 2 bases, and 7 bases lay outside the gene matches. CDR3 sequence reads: CASSLSSGGGTQYF. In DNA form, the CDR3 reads TGTGCCAGCAGCTTATCGTCGGGAGGTGGTACGCAGTATTTT.

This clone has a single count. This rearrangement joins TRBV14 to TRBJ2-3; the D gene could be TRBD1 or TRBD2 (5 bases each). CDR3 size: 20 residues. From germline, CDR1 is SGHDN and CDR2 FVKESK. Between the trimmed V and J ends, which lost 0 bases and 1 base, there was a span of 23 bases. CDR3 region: CASSQDRYRGARLGTDTQYF. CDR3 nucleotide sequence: TGTGCCAGCAGCCAAGATCGTTATAGAGGGGCGAGACTGGGCACAGATACGCAGTATTTT.

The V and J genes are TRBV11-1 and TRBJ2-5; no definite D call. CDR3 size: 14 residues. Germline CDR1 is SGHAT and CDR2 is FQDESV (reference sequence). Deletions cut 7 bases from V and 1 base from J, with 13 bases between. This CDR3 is CASTSSWAQETQYF. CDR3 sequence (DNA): TGTGCCAGCACATCGTCCTGGGCCCAAGAGACCCAGTACTTC.

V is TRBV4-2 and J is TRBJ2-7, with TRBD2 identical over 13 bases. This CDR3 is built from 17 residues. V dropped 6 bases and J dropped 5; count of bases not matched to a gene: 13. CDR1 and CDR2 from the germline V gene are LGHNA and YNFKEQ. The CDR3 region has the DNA TGTGCCAGCAGTTTTTCCGGGACTAGCGGGAAAATCCACGAGCAGTACTTC. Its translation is CASSFSGTSGKIHEQYF.

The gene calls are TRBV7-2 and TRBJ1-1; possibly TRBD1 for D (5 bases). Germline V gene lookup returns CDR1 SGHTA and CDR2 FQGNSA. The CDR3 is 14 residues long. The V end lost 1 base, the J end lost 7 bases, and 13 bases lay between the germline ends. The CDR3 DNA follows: TGTGCCAGCAGCTTAGGATGGGGGACGGGTGAAGCTTTCTTT. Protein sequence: CASSLGWGTGEAFF.

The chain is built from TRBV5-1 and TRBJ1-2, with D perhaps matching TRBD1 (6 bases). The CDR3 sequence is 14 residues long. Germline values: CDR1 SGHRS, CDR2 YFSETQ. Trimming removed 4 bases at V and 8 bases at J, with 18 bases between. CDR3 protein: CASSRPEGESGYTF. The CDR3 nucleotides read TGCGCCAGCAGCAGGCCGGAGGGGGAAAGCGGCTACACCTTC.

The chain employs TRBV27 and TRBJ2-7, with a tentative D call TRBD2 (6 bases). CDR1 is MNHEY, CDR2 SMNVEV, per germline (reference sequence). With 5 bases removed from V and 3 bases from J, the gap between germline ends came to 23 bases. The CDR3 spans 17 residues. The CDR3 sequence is CASSTKPPGTENYEQYF. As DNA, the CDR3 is TGTGCCAGCAGTACCAAGCCCCCCGGGACTGAGAACTACGAGCAGTACTTC.

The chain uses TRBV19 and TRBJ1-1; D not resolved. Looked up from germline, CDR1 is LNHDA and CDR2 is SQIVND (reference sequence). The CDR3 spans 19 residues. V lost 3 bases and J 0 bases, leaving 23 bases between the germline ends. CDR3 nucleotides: TGTGCCAGTAGTATTGGAGGTTCGTTTCTCCGTCTCATGAACACTGAAGCTTTCTTT. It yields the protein CASSIGGSFLRLMNTEAFF.

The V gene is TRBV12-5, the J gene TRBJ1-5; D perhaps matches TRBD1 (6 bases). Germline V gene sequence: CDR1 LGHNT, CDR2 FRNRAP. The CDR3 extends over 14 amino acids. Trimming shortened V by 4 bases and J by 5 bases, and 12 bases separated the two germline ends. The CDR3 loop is CASGWQGRDQPQHF. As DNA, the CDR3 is TGTGCTAGTGGTTGGCAGGGGAGAGATCAGCCCCAGCATTTT.

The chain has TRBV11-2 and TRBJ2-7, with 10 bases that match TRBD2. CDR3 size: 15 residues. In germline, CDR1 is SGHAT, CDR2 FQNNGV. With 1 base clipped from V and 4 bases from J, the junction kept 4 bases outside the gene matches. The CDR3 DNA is TGTGCCAGCAGCTTAGTAGGACTAGCGGAGTACGAGCAGTACTTC. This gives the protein CASSLVGLAEYEQYF. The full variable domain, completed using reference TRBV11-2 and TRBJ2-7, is EAGVAQSPRYKIIEKRQSVAFWCNPISGHATLYWYQQILGQGPKLLIQFQNNGVVDDSQLPKDRFSAERLKGVDSTLKIQPAKLEDSAVYLCASSLVGLAEYEQYFGPGTRLTVT.

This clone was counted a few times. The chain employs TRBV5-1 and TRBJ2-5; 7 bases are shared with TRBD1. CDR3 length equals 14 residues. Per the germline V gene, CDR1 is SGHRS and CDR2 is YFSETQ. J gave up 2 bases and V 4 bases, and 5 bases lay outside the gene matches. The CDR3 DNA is TGCGCCAGCAGCCGTGGACAGGCGCAAGAGACCCAGTACTTC. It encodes CASSRGQAQETQYF.

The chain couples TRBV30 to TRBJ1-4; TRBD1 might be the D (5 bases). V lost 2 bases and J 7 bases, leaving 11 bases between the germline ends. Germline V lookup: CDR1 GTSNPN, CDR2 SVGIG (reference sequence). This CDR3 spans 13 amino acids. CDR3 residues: CAWSRDPSEKLFF. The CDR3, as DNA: TGTGCCTGGAGTAGGGACCCGAGTGAAAAACTGTTTTTT.

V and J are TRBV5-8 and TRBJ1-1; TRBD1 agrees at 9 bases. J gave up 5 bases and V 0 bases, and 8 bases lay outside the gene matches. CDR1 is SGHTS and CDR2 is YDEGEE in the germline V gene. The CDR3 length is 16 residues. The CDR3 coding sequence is TGTGCCAGCAGCTTGGGAGTAGGGACAGGGTTTACTGAAGCTTTCTTT. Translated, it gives CASSLGVGTGFTEAFF.

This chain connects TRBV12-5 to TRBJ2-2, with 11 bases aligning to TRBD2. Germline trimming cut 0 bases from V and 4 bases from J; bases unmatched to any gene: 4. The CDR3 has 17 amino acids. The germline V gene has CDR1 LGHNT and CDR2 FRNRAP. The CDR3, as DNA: TGTGCTAGTGGTTTGGTAACTAGCGGGAGCGGCACCGGGGAGCTGTTTTTT. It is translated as CASGLVTSGSGTGELFF.

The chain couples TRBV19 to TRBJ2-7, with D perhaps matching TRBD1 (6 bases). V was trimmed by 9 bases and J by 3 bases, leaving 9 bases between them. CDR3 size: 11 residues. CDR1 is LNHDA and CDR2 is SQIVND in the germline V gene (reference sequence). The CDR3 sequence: CASARGYEQYF. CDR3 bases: TGTGCCAGCGCCAGGGGCTACGAGCAGTACTTC.

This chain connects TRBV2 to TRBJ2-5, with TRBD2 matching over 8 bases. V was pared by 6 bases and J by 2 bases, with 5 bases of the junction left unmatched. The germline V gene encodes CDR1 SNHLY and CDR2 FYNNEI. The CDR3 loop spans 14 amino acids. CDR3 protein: CASSGGGGQETQYF. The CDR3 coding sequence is TGTGCCAGCAGCGGGGGGGGCGGACAAGAGACCCAGTACTTC.

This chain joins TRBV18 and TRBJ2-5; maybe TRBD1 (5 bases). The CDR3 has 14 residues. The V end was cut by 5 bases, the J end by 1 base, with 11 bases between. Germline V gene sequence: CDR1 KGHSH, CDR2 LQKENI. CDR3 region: CASSLDRTQETQYF. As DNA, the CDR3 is TGTGCCAGCTCATTAGACAGAACCCAAGAGACCCAGTACTTC. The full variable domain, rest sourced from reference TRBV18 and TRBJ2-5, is NAGVMQNPRHLVRRRGQEARLRCSPMKGHSHVYWYRQLPEEGLKFMVYLQKENIIDESGMPKERFSAEFPKEGPSILRIQQVVRGDSAAYFCASSLDRTQETQYFGPGTRLLVL.

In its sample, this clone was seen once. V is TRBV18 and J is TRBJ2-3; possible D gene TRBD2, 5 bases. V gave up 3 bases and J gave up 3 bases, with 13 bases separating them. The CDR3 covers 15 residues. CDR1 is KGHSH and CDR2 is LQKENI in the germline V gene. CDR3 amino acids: CASSPLSGQTDTQYF. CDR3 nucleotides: TGTGCCAGCTCACCTCTGAGCGGCCAGACAGATACGCAGTATTTT.

For the CDR3, the DNA is TGTGCCAGCAGCCAAGACCTCAGGGTGGATGAAGCTTTCTTT. Protein sequence: CASSQDLRVDEAFF. The rearrangement links TRBV4-2 to TRBJ1-1, with D tentatively TRBD1 (5 bases). This CDR3 has 14 amino acids. V lost 0 bases, J lost 7 bases, and 12 bases lay in between. The germline V gene has CDR1 LGHNA and CDR2 YNFKEQ.

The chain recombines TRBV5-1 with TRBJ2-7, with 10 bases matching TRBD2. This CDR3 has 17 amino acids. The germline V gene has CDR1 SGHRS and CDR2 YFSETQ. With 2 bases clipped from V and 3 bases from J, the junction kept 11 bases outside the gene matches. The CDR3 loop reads CASSFGLAAPEDYEQYF. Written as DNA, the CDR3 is TGCGCCAGCAGCTTCGGACTAGCGGCCCCCGAGGACTACGAGCAGTACTTC.

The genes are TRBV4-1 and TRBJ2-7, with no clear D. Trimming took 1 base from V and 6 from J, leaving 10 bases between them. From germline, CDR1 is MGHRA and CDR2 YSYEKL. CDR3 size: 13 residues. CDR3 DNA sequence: TGCGCCAGCAGCCAAGTTGTTAGGGCCGAGCAGTACTTC. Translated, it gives CASSQVVRAEQYF.

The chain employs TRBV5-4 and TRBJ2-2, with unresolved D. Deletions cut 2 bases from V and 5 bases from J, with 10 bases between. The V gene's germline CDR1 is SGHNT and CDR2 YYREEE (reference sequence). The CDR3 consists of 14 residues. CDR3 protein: CASSFDTSTGELFF. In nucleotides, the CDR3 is TGTGCCAGCAGCTTCGACACCTCTACCGGGGAGCTGTTTTTT.